This record covers a single TCR beta chain. The data derive from a study of human T cells and chemical hapten exposure. TCRdb reprocessed the RACE reads with MiXCR, giving one entry per CDR3 protein. The data hold about 160,000 distinct CDR3 sequences, with roughly 26% observed a single time. Time point meaning: patch test 3, about 24 weeks after DPC sensitization. Treatment described: therapeutic diphenylcyclopropenone sensitization with weekly scalp DPC. CDR3 length: 12 residues. The V end lost 7 bases, the J end lost 8 bases, and 14 bases lay between the germline ends. Germline-derived CDR1 and CDR2 are MRHNA and SNTAGT.

Sequencing used whole blood, obtained in connection with sensitization to the hapten diphenylcyclopropenone (DPC). The chain employs TRBV6-4 and TRBJ1-2; D ambiguous. The TCR originated in a woman aged 18-30 years with alopecia areata. Some clones in this sample may be carry-over from other donors' samples. The CDR3, as DNA: TGTGCCAGCAAGTCCAGCTGGGGAGGCTACACCTTC. This encodes CASKSSWGGYTF.